The source of this T cell receptor (beta chain) is a study of CD8+ T cells in alopecia areata. On the study more broadly: The study gave treated patients oral tofacitinib at 5 to 10 mg twice daily.

From germline, CDR1 is SGHNT and CDR2 YYREEE (reference sequence). V was pared by 1 base and J by 6 bases, with 9 bases of the junction left unmatched. The CDR3 has 15 amino acids. TCR sequencing used cDNA made by reverse transcription of extracted RNA. Sequencing used immunoSEQ multiplex PCR; TCRdb keeps in-frame clones, though not all of them. The data contain 100,000 to 150,000 clones, over 50% of them singletons. The gene calls are TRBV5-4 and TRBJ1-2; 7 bases are shared with TRBD1. The clonotype was recovered from a human donor with alopecia areata. Sequences were derived from CD4+ T cells sorted from blood, sampled at week 0. The CDR3 region has the DNA TGTGCCAGCAGCTTGCGTGACAGGGTAATAGATGGCTACACCTTC. Translating it yields CASSLRDRVIDGYTF.